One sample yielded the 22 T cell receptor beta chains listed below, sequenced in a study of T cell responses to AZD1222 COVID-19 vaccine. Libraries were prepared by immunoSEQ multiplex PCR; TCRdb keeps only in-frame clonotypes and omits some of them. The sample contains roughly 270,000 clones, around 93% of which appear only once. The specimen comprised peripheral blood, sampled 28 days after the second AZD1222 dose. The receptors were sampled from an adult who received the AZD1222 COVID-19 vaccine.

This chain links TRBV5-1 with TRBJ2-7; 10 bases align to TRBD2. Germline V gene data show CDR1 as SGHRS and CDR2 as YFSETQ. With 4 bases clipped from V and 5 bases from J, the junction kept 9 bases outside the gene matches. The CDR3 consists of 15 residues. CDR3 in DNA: TGCGCCAGCAGCGGAAGCGGGAGGGTCCCCGACGAGCAGTACTTC. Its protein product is CASSGSGRVPDEQYF.

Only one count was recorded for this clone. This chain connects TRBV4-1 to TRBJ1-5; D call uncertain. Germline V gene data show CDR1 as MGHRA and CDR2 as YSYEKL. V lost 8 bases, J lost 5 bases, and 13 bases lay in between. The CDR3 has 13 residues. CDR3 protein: CASGWGWDQPQHF. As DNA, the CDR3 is TGCGCCAGCGGGTGGGGTTGGGATCAGCCCCAGCATTTT.

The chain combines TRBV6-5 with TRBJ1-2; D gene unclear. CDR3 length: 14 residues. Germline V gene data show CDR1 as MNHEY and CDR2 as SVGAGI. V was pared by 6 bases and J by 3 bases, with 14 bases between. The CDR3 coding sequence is TGTGCCAGCAGCGCTATGTCCGGGGACTATGGCTACACCTTC. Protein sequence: CASSAMSGDYGYTF.

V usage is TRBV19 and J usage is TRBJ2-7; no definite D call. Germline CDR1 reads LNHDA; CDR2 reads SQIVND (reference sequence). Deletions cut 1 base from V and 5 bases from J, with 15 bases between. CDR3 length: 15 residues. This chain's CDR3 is CASSIAGLSENEQYF. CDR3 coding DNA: TGTGCCAGTAGTATAGCGGGTCTCTCCGAAAACGAGCAGTACTTC.

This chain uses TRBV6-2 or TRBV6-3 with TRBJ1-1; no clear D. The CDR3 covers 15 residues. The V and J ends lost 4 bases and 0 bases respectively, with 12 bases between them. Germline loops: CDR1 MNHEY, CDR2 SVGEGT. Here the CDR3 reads CASSSGLLMNTEAFF. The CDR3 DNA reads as TGTGCCAGCAGTTCGGGCCTACTCATGAACACTGAAGCTTTCTTT.

CDR3 protein: CASSPPFTGGRNTEAFF. The DNA of the CDR3 is TGTGCCAGCTCACCACCTTTCACAGGGGGTAGGAACACTGAAGCTTTCTTT. J is TRBJ1-1 and V is TRBV18; TRBD1 agrees at 8 bases. The J segment lost 1 base and the V segment lost 0 bases, leaving 7 bases of the junction unmatched. CDR3 length equals 17 residues. Germline V gives CDR1 KGHSH, CDR2 LQKENI.

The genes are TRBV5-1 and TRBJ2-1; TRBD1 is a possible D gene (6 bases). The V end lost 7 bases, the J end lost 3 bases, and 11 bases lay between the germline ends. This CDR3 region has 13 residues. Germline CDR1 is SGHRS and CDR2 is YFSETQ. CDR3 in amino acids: CASGRTDYNEQFF. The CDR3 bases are TGCGCCAGCGGACGGACAGACTACAATGAGCAGTTCTTC.

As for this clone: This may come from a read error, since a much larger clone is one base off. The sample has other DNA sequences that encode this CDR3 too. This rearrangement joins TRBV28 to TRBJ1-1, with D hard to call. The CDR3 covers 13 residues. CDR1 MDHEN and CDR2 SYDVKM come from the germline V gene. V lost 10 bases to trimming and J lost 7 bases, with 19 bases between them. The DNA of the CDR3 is TGTGCCACTCCGGGCCTTCGGGAGGGTGAAGCTTTCTTT. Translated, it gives CATPGLREGEAFF.

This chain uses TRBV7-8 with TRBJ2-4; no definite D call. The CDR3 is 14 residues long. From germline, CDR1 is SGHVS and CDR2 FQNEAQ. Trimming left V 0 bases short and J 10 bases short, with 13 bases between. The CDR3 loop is CASSLASRDGIQYF. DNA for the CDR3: TGTGCCAGCAGCTTAGCTTCCAGAGACGGGATTCAGTACTTC.

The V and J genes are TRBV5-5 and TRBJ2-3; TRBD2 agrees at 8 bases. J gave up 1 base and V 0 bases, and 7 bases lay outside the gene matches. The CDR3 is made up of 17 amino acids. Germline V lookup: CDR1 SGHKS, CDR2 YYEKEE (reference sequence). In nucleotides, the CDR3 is TGTGCCAGCAGCTTGGGTATGGATAGCGGGGGCACAGATACGCAGTATTTT. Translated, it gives CASSLGMDSGGTDTQYF.

CDR3 sequence: CASRSGSYEQYF. CDR3 coding DNA: TGTGCCAGCAGGTCAGGTTCCTACGAGCAGTACTTC. The rearrangement joins TRBV27 to TRBJ2-7; no reliable D call. Germline values: CDR1 MNHEY, CDR2 SMNVEV (reference sequence). Trimming shortened V by 6 bases and J by 1 base, and 7 bases separated the two germline ends. CDR3 length equals 12 residues.

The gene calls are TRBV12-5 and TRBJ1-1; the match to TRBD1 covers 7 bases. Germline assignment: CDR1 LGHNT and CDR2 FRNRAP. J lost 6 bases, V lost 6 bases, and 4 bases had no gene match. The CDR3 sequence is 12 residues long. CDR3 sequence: CASGRGGSEAFF. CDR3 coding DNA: TGTGCTAGTGGCAGGGGGGGGTCTGAAGCTTTCTTT.

The DNA of the CDR3 is TGCGCCAGCAGCCAGACCTTAGCGGCCCTCGTCCACAATGAGCAGTTCTTC. Translated, it gives CASSQTLAALVHNEQFF. The chain uses TRBV4-3 and TRBJ2-1, with D possibly matching TRBD2 (6 bases). Germline V gives CDR1 LGHNA, CDR2 YSLEER. The CDR3 totals 17 residues. The ends were cut back, 3 bases at V and 5 bases at J, with 20 bases in the middle.

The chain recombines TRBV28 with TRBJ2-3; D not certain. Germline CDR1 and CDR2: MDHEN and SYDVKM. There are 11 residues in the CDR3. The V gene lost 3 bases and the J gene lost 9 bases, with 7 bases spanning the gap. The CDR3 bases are TGTGCCAGCAGTTTGACGCGAACGCAGTATTTT. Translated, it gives CASSLTRTQYF.

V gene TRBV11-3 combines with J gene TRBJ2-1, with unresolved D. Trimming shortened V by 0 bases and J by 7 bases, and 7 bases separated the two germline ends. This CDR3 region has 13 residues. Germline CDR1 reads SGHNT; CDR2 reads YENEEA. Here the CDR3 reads CASSLDLGNEQFF. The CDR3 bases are TGTGCCAGCAGCTTAGATCTGGGGAATGAGCAGTTCTTC. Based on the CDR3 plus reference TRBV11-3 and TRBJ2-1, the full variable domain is EAGVVQSPRYKIIEKKQPVAFWCNPISGHNTLYWYLQNLGQGPELLIRYENEEAVDDSQLPKDRFSAERLKGVDSTLKIQPAELGDSAVYLCASSLDLGNEQFFGPGTRLTVL.

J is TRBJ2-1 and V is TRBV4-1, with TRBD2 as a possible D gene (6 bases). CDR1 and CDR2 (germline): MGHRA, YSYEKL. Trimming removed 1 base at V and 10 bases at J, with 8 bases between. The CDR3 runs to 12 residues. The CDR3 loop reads CASSQVGLEQFF. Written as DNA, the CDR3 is TGCGCCAGCAGCCAAGTGGGACTCGAGCAGTTCTTC.

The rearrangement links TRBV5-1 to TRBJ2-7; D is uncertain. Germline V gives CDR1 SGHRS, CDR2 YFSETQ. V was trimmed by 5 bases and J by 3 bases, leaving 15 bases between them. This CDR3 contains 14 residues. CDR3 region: CASRGMVGGYEQYF. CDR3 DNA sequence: TGCGCCAGCAGGGGGATGGTCGGCGGCTACGAGCAGTACTTC.

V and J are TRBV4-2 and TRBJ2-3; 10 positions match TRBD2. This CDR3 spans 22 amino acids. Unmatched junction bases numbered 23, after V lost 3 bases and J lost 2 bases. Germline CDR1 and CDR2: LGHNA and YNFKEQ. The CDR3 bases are TGTGCCAGCAGCCAGGACCGTCCACTAGCGGGACGGCTACAGTGGGACACAGATACGCAGTATTTT. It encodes CASSQDRPLAGRLQWDTDTQYF.

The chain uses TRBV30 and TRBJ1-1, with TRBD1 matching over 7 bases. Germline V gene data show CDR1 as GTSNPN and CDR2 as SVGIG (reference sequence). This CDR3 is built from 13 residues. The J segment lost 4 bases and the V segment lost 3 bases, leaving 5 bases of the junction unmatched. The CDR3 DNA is TGTGCCTGGAGCCGACAGGGACTCACTGAAGCTTTCTTT. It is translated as CAWSRQGLTEAFF.

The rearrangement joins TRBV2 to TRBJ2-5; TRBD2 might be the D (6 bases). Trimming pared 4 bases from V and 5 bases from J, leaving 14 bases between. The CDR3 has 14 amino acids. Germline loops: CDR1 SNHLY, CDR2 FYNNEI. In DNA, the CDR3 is TGTGCCAGCAGTGGGCAGGGACTGCTCGAGACCCAGTACTTC. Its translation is CASSGQGLLETQYF.

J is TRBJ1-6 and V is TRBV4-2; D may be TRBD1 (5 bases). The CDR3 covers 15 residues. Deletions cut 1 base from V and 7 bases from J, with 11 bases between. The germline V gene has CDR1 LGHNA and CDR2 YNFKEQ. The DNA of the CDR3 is TGTGCCAGCAGCCAAGTCTGGGGGGGGAATTCACCCCTCCACTTT. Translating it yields CASSQVWGGNSPLHF.

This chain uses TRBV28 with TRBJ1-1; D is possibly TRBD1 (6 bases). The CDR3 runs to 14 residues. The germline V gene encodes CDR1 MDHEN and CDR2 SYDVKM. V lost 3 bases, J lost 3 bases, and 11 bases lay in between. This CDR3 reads CASSFGGQDTEAFF. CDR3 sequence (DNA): TGTGCCAGCAGTTTCGGGGGGCAGGACACTGAAGCTTTCTTT.